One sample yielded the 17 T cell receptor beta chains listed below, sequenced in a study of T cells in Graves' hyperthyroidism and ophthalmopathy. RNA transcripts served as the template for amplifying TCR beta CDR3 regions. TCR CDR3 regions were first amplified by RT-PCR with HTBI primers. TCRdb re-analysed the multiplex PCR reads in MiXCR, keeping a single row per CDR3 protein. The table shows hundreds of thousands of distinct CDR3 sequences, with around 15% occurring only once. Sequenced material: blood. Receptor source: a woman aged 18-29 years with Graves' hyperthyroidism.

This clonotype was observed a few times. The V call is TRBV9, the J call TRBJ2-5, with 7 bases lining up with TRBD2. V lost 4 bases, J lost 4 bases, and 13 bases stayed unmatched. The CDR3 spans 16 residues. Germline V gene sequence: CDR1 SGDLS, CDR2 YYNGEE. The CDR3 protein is CASSPGGAGVSETQYF. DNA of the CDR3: TGTGCCAGCAGCCCCGGAGGGGCGGGAGTTTCAGAGACCCAGTACTTC.

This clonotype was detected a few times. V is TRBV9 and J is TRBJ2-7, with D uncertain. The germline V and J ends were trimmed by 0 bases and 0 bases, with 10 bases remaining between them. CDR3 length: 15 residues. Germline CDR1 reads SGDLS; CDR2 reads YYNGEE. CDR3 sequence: CASSVEASSSYEQYF. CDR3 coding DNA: TGTGCCAGCAGCGTAGAAGCGTCTAGCTCCTACGAGCAGTACTTC.

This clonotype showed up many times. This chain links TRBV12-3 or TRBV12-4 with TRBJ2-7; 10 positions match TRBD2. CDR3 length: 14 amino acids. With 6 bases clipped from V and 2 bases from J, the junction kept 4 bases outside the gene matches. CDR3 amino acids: CASSRGLATYEQYF. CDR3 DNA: TGTGCCAGCAGCCGGGGACTAGCGACCTACGAGCAGTACTTC.

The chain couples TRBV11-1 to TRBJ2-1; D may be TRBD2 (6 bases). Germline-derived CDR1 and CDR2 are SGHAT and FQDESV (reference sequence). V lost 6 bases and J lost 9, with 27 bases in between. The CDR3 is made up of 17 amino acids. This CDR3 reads CASSFATLGGQNGEQFF. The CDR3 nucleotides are TGTGCCAGCAGTTTCGCCACCTTGGGGGGTCAGAATGGTGAGCAGTTCTTC.

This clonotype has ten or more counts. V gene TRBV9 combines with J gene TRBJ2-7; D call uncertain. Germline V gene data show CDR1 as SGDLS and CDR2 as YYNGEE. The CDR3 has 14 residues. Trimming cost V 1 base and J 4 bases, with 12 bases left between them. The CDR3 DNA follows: TGTGCCAGCAGCGTAAGGGCAGGTCTTTACGAGCAGTACTTC. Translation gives CASSVRAGLYEQYF.

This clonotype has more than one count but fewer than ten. CDR3 in DNA: TGCGCCAGCAGCCAAGTCGGGGGTGGGGCTGAAAAACTGTTTTTT. Protein: CASSQVGGGAEKLFF. The genes are TRBV4-1 and TRBJ1-4; weak D call: TRBD1 (5 bases). The CDR3 is 15 residues long. V lost 1 base, J lost 7 bases, and 13 bases lay in between. The V gene's germline CDR1 is MGHRA and CDR2 YSYEKL.

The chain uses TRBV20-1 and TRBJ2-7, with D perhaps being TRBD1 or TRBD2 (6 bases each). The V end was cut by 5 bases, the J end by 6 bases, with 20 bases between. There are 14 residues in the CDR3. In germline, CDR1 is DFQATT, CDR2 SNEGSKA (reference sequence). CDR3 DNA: TGCAGTGCTCAACAAAGAGGGGGGCCTTTCGAGCAGTACTTC. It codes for CSAQQRGGPFEQYF.

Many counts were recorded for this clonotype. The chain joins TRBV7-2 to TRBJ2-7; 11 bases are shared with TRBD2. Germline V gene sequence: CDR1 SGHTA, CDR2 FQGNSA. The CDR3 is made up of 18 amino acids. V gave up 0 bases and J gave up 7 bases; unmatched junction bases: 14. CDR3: CASSLALAGEWILMEQYF. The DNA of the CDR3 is TGTGCCAGCAGCTTAGCACTAGCGGGAGAATGGATATTGATGGAGCAGTACTTC. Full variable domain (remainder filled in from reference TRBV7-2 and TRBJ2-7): GAGVSQSPSNKVTEKGKDVELRCDPISGHTALYWYRQSLGQGLEFLIYFQGNSAPDKSGLPSDRFSAERTGGSVSTLTIQRTQQEDSAVYLCASSLALAGEWILMEQYFGPGTRLTVT.

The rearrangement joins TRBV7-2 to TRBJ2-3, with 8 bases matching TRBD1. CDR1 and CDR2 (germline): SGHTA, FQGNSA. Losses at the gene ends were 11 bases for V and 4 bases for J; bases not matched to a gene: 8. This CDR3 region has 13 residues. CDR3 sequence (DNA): TGTGCCGTTCAGGACAGGGCTCCAGATACGCAGTATTTT. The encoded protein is CAVQDRAPDTQYF.

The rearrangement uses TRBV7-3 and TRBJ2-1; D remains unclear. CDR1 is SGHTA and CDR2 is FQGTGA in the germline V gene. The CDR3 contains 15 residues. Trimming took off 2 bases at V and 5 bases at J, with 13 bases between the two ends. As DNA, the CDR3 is TGTGCCAGCAGCTTATACGCGAAAGGGCACAATGAGCAGTTCTTC. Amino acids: CASSLYAKGHNEQFF.

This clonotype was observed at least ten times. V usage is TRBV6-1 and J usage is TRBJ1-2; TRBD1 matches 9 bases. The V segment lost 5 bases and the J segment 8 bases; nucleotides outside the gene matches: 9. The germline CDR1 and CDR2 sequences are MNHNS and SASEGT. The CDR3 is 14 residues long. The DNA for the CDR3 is TGTGCCAGCAGTCTCCAGGGACAGGGAAACGGCTACACCTTC. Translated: CASSLQGQGNGYTF.

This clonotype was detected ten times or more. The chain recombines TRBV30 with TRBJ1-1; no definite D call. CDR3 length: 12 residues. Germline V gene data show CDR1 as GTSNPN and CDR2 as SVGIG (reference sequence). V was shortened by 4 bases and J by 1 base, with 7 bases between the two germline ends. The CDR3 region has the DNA TGTGCCTGGAACGAAGCGAACACTGAAGCTTTCTTT. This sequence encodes CAWNEANTEAFF.

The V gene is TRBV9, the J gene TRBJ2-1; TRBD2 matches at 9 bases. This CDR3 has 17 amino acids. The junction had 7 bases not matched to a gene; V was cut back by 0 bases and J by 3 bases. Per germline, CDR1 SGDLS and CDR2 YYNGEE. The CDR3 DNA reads TGTGCCAGCAGCGTAGTATCTCCTAGCGGGAACTACAATGAGCAGTTCTTC. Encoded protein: CASSVVSPSGNYNEQFF.

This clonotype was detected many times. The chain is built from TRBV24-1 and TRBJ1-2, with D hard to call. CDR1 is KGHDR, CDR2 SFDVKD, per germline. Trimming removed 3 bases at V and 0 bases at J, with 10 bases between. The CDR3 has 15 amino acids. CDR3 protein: CATSDSGASNYGYTF. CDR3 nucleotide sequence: TGTGCCACCAGTGATAGTGGCGCCTCTAACTATGGCTACACCTTC.

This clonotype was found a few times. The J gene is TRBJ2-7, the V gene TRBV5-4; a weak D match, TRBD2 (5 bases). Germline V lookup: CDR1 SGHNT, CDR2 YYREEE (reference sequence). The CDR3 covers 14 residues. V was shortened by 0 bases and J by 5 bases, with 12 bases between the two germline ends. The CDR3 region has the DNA TGTGCCAGCAGCTTGGCCGGGGATCTCAACGAGCAGTACTTC. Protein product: CASSLAGDLNEQYF.

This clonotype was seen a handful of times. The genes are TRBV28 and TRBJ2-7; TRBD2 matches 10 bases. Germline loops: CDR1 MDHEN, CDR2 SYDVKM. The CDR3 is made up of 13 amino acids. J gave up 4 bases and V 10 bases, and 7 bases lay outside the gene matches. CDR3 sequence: CATLAGDVYEQYF. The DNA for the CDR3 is TGTGCCACCCTAGCGGGAGACGTGTACGAGCAGTACTTC.

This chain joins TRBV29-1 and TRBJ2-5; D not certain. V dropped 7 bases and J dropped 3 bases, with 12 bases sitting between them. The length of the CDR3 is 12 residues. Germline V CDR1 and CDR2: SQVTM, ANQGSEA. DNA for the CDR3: TGCAGCGGTGGGCCACAGAAAGAGACCCAGTACTTC. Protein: CSGGPQKETQYF.